This section outlines one TCR beta chain sequence together with its context. As yet, its antigen is unknown. CDR3 length: 11 residues. Deletions cut 6 bases from V and 5 bases from J, with 9 bases between. Germline V gives CDR1 DFQATT, CDR2 SNEGSKA (reference sequence). This entry belongs to a study of lymphopenia after photon versus proton radiotherapy. Study-level points and caveats: Only patients who died were analyzed for survival; proton advantage is unproven.

TCRdb keeps only in-frame clones here, not all; method: immunoSEQ multiplex PCR. The sample holds 22,000 or so clones, 85% to 95% seen once. This specimen consisted of peripheral blood, obtained from a patient treated with proton-based radiotherapy. This TCR was recovered from a woman between 70 and 85 years old with pancreatic cancer. Some clones in this sample may be carry-over from other donors' samples. The chain joins TRBV20-1 to TRBJ2-3, with D possibly TRBD1 on 7 matching bases. CDR3 protein: CSAQGGDTQYF. The CDR3 DNA sequence: TGCAGTGCCCAGGGGGGAGATACGCAGTATTTT.